The clone carrying this TCR beta chain was counted at least ten times. Its antigen is not identified. One end of the junction does not line up with germline, which may come from a read error. Amplification of TCR beta CDR3 regions was performed using RNA transcripts as template. HTBI primers were employed in a first-round RT-PCR of the TCR CDR3. TCRdb independently ran MiXCR on the multiplex PCR reads; one entry per CDR3 protein. The sample shows some 580,000 distinct CDR3 sequences, about a sixth of them seen only once. Germline CDR1 is SEHNR and CDR2 is FQNEAQ (reference sequence). The CDR3 covers 14 residues. This specimen comes from a study of T cells in Graves' hyperthyroidism and ophthalmopathy. Study-wide results and limits: Most thyroid-expanded clonotypes above 0.001 were also found in blood.

Those patients with uncontrolled infection, other autoimmune disease, pregnancy or lactation were excluded. Orbital computed tomography and thyroid ultrasound, together with serum TRAb and thyroxine and clinical symptoms, were used for diagnoses. The V call is TRBV7-9, the J call TRBJ2-3, with 7 nucleotides matching TRBD2. The sequenced material came from blood. The sequence was obtained from a middle-aged woman with Graves' ophthalmopathy. CDR3 amino acids: CASSLAGATDTQYF. For the CDR3, the DNA is TGCGCCAGCAGCTTGGCGGGAGCTACAGATACGCAGTATTTT.